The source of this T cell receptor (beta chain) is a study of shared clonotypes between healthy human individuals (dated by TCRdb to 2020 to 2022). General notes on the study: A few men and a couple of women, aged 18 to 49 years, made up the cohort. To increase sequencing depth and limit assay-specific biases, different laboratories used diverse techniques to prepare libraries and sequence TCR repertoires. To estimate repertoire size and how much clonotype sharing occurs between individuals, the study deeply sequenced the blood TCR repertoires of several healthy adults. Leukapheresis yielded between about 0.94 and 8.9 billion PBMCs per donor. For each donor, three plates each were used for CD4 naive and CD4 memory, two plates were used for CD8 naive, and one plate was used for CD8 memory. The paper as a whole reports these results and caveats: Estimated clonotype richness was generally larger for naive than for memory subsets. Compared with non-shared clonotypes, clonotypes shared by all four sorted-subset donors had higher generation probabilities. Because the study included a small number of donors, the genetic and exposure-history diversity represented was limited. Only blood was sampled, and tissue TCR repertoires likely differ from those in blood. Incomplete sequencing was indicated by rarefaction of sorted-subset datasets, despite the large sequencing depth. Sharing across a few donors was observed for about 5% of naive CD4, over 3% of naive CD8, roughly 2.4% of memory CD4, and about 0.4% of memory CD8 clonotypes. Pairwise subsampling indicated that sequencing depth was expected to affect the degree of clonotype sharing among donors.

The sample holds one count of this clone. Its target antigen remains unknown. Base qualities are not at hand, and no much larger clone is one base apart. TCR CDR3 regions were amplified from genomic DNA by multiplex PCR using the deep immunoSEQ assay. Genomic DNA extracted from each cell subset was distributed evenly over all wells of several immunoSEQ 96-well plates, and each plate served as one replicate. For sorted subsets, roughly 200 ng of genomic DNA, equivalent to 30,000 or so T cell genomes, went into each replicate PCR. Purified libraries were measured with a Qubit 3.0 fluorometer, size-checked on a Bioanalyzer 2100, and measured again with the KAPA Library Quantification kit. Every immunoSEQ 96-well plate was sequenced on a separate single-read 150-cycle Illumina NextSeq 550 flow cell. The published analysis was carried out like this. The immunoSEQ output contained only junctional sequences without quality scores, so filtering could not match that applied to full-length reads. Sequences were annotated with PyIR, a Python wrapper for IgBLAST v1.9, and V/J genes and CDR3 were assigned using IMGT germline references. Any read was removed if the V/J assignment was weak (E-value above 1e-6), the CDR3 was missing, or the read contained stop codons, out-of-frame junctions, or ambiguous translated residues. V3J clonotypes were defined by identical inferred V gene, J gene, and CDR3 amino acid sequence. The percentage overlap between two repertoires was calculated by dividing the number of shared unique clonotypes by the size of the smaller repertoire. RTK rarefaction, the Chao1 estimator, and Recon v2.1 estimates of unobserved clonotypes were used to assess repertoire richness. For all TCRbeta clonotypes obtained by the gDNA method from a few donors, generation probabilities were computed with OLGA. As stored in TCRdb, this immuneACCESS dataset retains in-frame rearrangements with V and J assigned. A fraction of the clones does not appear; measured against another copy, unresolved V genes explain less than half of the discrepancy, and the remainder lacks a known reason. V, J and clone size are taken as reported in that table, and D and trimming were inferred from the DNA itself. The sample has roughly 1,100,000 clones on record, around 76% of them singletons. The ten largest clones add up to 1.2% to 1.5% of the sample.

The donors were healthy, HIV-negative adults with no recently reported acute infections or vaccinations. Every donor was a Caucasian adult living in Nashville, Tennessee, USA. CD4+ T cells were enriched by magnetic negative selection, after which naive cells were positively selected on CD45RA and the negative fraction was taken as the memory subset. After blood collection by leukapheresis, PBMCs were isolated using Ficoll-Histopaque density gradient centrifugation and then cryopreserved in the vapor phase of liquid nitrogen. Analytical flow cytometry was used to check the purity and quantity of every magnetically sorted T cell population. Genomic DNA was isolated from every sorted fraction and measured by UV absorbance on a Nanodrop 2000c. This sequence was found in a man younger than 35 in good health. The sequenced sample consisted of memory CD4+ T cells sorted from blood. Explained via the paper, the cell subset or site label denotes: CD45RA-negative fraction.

The DNA sequence is given as TGTGCCAGCGGAGCTTCCTACGAGCAGTACTTC. It encodes CASGASYEQYF. The chain is encoded by TRBV11-2 joined to TRBJ2-7; a confident D gene designation cannot be given. The germline ends are 6 bases apart after V is trimmed by 8 bases and J by 1 base. The CDR3, from cysteine to phenylalanine, totals 11 residues. Of all the DNA, just the CDR3 is kept, 33 bases in frame from base 1. The germline V gene sets CDR1 to SGHAT and CDR2 to FQNNGV.